This is a list of T cell receptor beta chains from one sample in a study of T cell repertoires in cytomegalovirus infection. TCRdb independently ran MiXCR on the reads; one entry per CDR3 protein. This sample has hundreds of thousands of distinct CDR3 sequences; 24% occur once, and the top ten carry roughly 8%. Material for sequencing was CD8+ T cells from PBMCs. The source is a human donor in good health (CMV status not recorded). Some clones in this sample may be carry-over from other donors' samples. The CDR3 runs from the conserved cysteine through the conserved F or W. Each record gives: V gene, D gene, J gene, clone size, CDR3 DNA, CDR3 protein. The D gene is left open where the match is weak. Rows may omit the clone size; those that give it use once, few, many or a size class.

v_gene: TRBV20-1
d_gene: NA
j_gene: TRBJ2-7
abundance: NA
CDR3nt: TGCAGTGCTAGAGAGACAGGCCCGGGGGTGTTCTACGAGCAGTACTTC
CDR3aa: CSARETGPGVFYEQYF

v_gene: TRBV29-1
d_gene: NA
j_gene: TRBJ2-1
abundance: NA
CDR3nt: TGCAGCGCAGAAGGGGGGGACAGGCAGTTCTTC
CDR3aa: CSAEGGDRQFF

v_gene: TRBV9
d_gene: NA
j_gene: TRBJ2-5
abundance: NA
CDR3nt: TGTGCCAGCAGCGAGGGGGGCCGAGCAGGGGCAAAGCAAGAGACCCAGTACTTC
CDR3aa: CASSEGGRAGAKQETQYF

v_gene: TRBV20-1
d_gene: TRBD2
j_gene: TRBJ2-1
abundance: few
CDR3nt: TGCAGTGCTAGAGAACTAGCGGGCAATGAGCAGTTCTTC
CDR3aa: CSARELAGNEQFF

v_gene: TRBV28
d_gene: NA
j_gene: TRBJ1-4
abundance: NA
CDR3nt: TGTGCCAGCAGTTTTTCGGTAACTAATGAAAAACTGTTTTTT
CDR3aa: CASSFSVTNEKLFF

v_gene: TRBV6-2/TRBV6-3
d_gene: NA
j_gene: TRBJ1-5
abundance: NA
CDR3nt: TGTGCCAGCAGTTACGGGACATGGGGTCAGCCCCAGCATTTT
CDR3aa: CASSYGTWGQPQHF

v_gene: TRBV4-3
d_gene: NA
j_gene: TRBJ1-2
abundance: few
CDR3nt: TGCGCCAGCAGCCAAGATCGGAGGGGGTACCACTATGGCTACACCTTC
CDR3aa: CASSQDRRGYHYGYTF

v_gene: TRBV7-2
d_gene: NA
j_gene: TRBJ1-1
abundance: many
CDR3nt: TGTGCCAGCAGCCAGGAAGTACTCACTGAAGCTTTCTTT
CDR3aa: CASSQEVLTEAFF

v_gene: TRBV19
d_gene: TRBD2
j_gene: TRBJ2-1
abundance: many
CDR3nt: TGTGCCAGTAGAACTAGCGGGGGAAGCTCCTACAATGAGCAGTTCTTC
CDR3aa: CASRTSGGSSYNEQFF

v_gene: TRBV6-2/TRBV6-3
d_gene: NA
j_gene: TRBJ1-4
abundance: few
CDR3nt: TGTGCCAGCCGACGGCGCATAGCGAAGGTGGATGAAAAACTGTTTTTT
CDR3aa: CASRRRIAKVDEKLFF

v_gene: TRBV4-3
d_gene: NA
j_gene: TRBJ2-1
abundance: many
CDR3nt: TGCGCCAGCAGCCAAGACAGGGTCAACAATGAGCAGTTCTTC
CDR3aa: CASSQDRVNNEQFF

v_gene: TRBV7-8
d_gene: TRBD2
j_gene: TRBJ2-7
abundance: many
CDR3nt: TGTGCCAGCAGCCCACTAGCGGGGACGTCCTACGAGCAGTACTTC
CDR3aa: CASSPLAGTSYEQYF

v_gene: TRBV7-6
d_gene: NA
j_gene: TRBJ2-7
abundance: many
CDR3nt: TGTGCCAGCAGCTTAGTCCCAGACCTTGGGGACGAGCAGTACTTC
CDR3aa: CASSLVPDLGDEQYF

v_gene: TRBV6-2/TRBV6-3
d_gene: NA
j_gene: TRBJ1-5
abundance: NA
CDR3nt: TGTGCCAGCAGTTACCAGGAGTACAATCAGCCCCAGCATTTT
CDR3aa: CASSYQEYNQPQHF

v_gene: TRBV20-1
d_gene: NA
j_gene: TRBJ1-3
abundance: NA
CDR3nt: TGCAGTGCTAGAGTACTAACAGGATTAAACACCATATATTTT
CDR3aa: CSARVLTGLNTIYF

v_gene: TRBV4-3
d_gene: TRBD1
j_gene: TRBJ2-2
abundance: few
CDR3nt: TGCGCCAGCAGCAAACGGACAGGTCCGACCGGGGAGCTGTTTTTT
CDR3aa: CASSKRTGPTGELFF

v_gene: TRBV11-2
d_gene: NA
j_gene: TRBJ2-1
abundance: many
CDR3nt: TGTGCCAGCAGCTTAGAGGAAGGGTCAAGGAATGAGCAGTTCTTC
CDR3aa: CASSLEEGSRNEQFF

v_gene: TRBV6-2/TRBV6-3
d_gene: NA
j_gene: TRBJ1-6
abundance: NA
CDR3nt: TGTGCCAGCAAGCCCGACAGGCCGAGCTCCTATAATTCACCCCTCCACTTT
CDR3aa: CASKPDRPSSYNSPLHF

v_gene: TRBV10-3
d_gene: NA
j_gene: TRBJ2-3
abundance: many
CDR3nt: TGTGCCACCCTCTGGCACTTCACAGATACGCAGTATTTT
CDR3aa: CATLWHFTDTQYF

v_gene: TRBV7-2
d_gene: NA
j_gene: TRBJ1-5
abundance: many
CDR3nt: TGTGCCAGCAGTTCTAGGGTTTTCGGCAATCAGCCCCAGCATTTT
CDR3aa: CASSSRVFGNQPQHF

v_gene: TRBV29-1
d_gene: TRBD1
j_gene: TRBJ1-1
abundance: once
CDR3nt: TGCAGCGTTGAGAGAGGGGGCGGTGGGAACACTGAAGCTTTCTTT
CDR3aa: CSVERGGGGNTEAFF

v_gene: TRBV7-9
d_gene: NA
j_gene: TRBJ2-3
abundance: once
CDR3nt: TGTGCCAGCAGCTTAGATCGACGGGGCCCCACAGATACGCAGTATTTT
CDR3aa: CASSLDRRGPTDTQYF

v_gene: TRBV28
d_gene: NA
j_gene: TRBJ1-1
abundance: few
CDR3nt: TGTGTCAGCTACGGAGTCCAGGGTTTATCGGGGGACACTGAAGCTTTCTTT
CDR3aa: CVSYGVQGLSGDTEAFF

v_gene: TRBV2
d_gene: TRBD1
j_gene: TRBJ2-5
abundance: NA
CDR3nt: TGTGCCAGCAATTCCGGGACAGAGGGAGAGACCCAGTACTTC
CDR3aa: CASNSGTEGETQYF

v_gene: TRBV6-5
d_gene: NA
j_gene: TRBJ2-5
abundance: few
CDR3nt: TGTGCCAGCAGTTACTCATCCGGGGGACCGTACCAAGAGACCCAGTACTTC
CDR3aa: CASSYSSGGPYQETQYF

v_gene: TRBV7-2
d_gene: NA
j_gene: TRBJ1-1
abundance: NA
CDR3nt: TGTGCCAGCAGCTTAAATAGGATGAACACTGAAGCTTTCTTT
CDR3aa: CASSLNRMNTEAFF

v_gene: TRBV4-1
d_gene: NA
j_gene: TRBJ2-1
abundance: NA
CDR3nt: TGCGCCAGCAGCCAAGATGTCTCGGGGACCCTCTACAATGAGCAGTTCTTC
CDR3aa: CASSQDVSGTLYNEQFF